A single sample is the source of the 18 T cell receptor beta chains below, sequenced in a study of spatial heterogeneity in lung cancer. Time point noted: sample taken at primary tumor resection. The study sequenced unsorted whole RNA from tumor, nontumor lung or frozen PBMC. MiXCR, applied by TCRdb to the 5' RACE reads, yields one record per CDR3 protein. The sample has 7,200 or so distinct CDR3 sequences, 3.9% seen once. The sequencing used normal lung tissue next to the tumor, collected at surgery. These receptors came from a female donor with early-stage non-small cell lung cancer.

This clonotype has at least ten counts. For a library built for alpha chains, this beta chain is a stray read; little rests on its size. The rearrangement joins TRBV27 to TRBJ2-1, with 9 bases matching TRBD1. The ends lost 0 bases at V and 6 bases at J; junction bases unmatched: 6. The CDR3 sequence is 16 residues long. The V gene's germline CDR1 is MNHEY and CDR2 SMNVEV (reference sequence). The CDR3 DNA reads TGTGCCAGCAGTTTATCGGGGACAGGGCAGGGCAATGAGCAGTTCTTC. The encoded protein is CASSLSGTGQGNEQFF.

By share, this clonotype counts as medium-sized. The library was prepared for alpha chains; this beta chain is a stray read, so its frequency means little. The chain recombines TRBV20-1 with TRBJ2-3; TRBD2 matches at 10 bases. Germline V gene data show CDR1 as DFQATT and CDR2 as SNEGSKA (reference sequence). V lost 3 bases to trimming and J lost 0 bases; unmatched junction nucleotides: 3. The CDR3 loop spans 15 amino acids. CDR3 amino acids: CSASEAGGSTDTQYF. The CDR3 DNA follows: TGCAGTGCTAGTGAAGCGGGGGGGAGCACAGATACGCAGTATTTT.

This clonotype has ten or more counts. Being off target in a library aimed at alpha chains, this beta chain has a size of little meaning. The J gene is TRBJ2-5, the V gene TRBV29-1; D is uncertain. The germline CDR1 and CDR2 sequences are SQVTM and ANQGSEA. There are 15 residues in the CDR3. V was trimmed by 4 bases and J by 1 base, leaving 16 bases between them. CDR3: CSVVSSDGPQETQYF. CDR3 nucleotides: TGCAGCGTTGTTAGCTCCGACGGTCCCCAAGAGACCCAGTACTTC.

This clonotype has at least ten counts. Found in a library prepared for alpha chains, this beta chain is an off-target read, and its abundance has little meaning. The chain is built from TRBV9 and TRBJ2-1, with 9 bases aligning to TRBD1. Germline V gene data show CDR1 as SGDLS and CDR2 as YYNGEE. This CDR3 comprises 17 residues. V gave up 0 bases and J gave up 2 bases; unmatched junction bases: 6. The CDR3 nucleotides read TGTGCCAGCAGCGTAGAGCCGGGACAGGGAACCTACAATGAGCAGTTCTTC. This gives the protein CASSVEPGQGTYNEQFF.

This clonotype is medium-sized (0.01 to 0.1%). This beta chain lies outside the target of a library built for alpha chains; its clone size means little. This sequence joins TRBV7-2 and TRBJ1-1; D remains unclear. Germline V CDR1 and CDR2: SGHTA, FQGNSA. This CDR3 is built from 13 residues. Trimming shortened V by 1 base and J by 4 bases, and 7 bases separated the two germline ends. CDR3 in amino acids: CASSLGGSTEAFF. CDR3 DNA: TGTGCCAGCAGCTTAGGTGGCAGCACTGAAGCTTTCTTT. Using reference TRBV7-2 and TRBJ1-1 for the parts outside the CDR3, the full variable domain is GAGVSQSPSNKVTEKGKDVELRCDPISGHTALYWYRQSLGQGLEFLIYFQGNSAPDKSGLPSDRFSAERTGGSVSTLTIQRTQQEDSAVYLCASSLGGSTEAFFGQGTRLTVV.

The table lists this clonotype with many counts. The size of this beta chain means little, since it is a stray read in a library made for alpha chains. This chain joins TRBV6-1 and TRBJ1-1, with 9 bases identical to TRBD1. V shed 8 bases and J 5 bases; nucleotides not matched to a gene: 6. The germline V gene encodes CDR1 MNHNS and CDR2 SASEGT. CDR3 size: 13 residues. CDR3 DNA: TGTGCCAGCCGGGACAGGGCTGTGACTGAAGCTTTCTTT. It is translated as CASRDRAVTEAFF.

The table lists this clonotype with many counts. Found in a library prepared for alpha chains, this beta chain is an off-target read, and its abundance has little meaning. The chain recombines TRBV5-1 with TRBJ1-1; D remains unclear. CDR3 length: 13 amino acids. Germline V gives CDR1 SGHRS, CDR2 YFSETQ. Deletions cut 6 bases from V and 2 bases from J, with 11 bases between. The CDR3 DNA sequence: TGCGCCAGCAACCGGGAAACAAACACTGAAGCTTTCTTT. Translation: CASNRETNTEAFF.

This clonotype was seen many times. With the library built for alpha chains, this beta chain is off target and its frequency is not meaningful. The genes are TRBV7-2 and TRBJ2-5; TRBD1 matches 8 bases. Germline lookup yields CDR1 SGHTA and CDR2 FQGNSA. The ends lost 4 bases at V and 3 bases at J; junction bases unmatched: 1. The CDR3 spans 13 residues. This chain's CDR3 is CASSSDREETQYF. The CDR3 coding sequence is TGTGCCAGCAGCTCGGACAGGGAAGAGACCCAGTACTTC.

This clonotype was observed at least ten times. Found in a library prepared for alpha chains, this beta chain is an off-target read, and its abundance has little meaning. The rearrangement links TRBV7-8 to TRBJ1-5, with no clear D. Trimming took off 1 base at V and 3 bases at J, with 13 bases between the two ends. The CDR3 is 16 amino acids. The V gene's germline CDR1 is SGHVS and CDR2 FQNEAQ. CDR3 sequence reads: CASSLVVGSLNQPQHF. DNA of the CDR3: TGTGCCAGCAGCTTAGTGGTGGGCAGTCTCAATCAGCCCCAGCATTTT.

This clonotype was observed many times. Little can be read into the size of this beta chain, an off-target read in a library designed for alpha chains. The chain joins TRBV20-1 to TRBJ1-2; 8 positions match TRBD1. CDR3 length: 13 amino acids. V lost 5 bases, J lost 6 bases, and 8 bases stayed unmatched. Germline V gives CDR1 DFQATT, CDR2 SNEGSKA (reference sequence). CDR3 sequence: CSALRTGLNGYTF. The DNA for the CDR3 is TGCAGTGCTCTGCGGACAGGGCTTAATGGCTACACCTTC.

This clonotype was observed many times. A library made for alpha chains picked up this beta chain off target, so its size means little. This rearrangement joins TRBV18 to TRBJ2-3; TRBD2 matches 13 bases. V trimming: 1 base; J trimming: 2 bases; junction bases outside the gene matches: 6. The CDR3 spans 18 residues. Germline assignment: CDR1 KGHSH and CDR2 LQKENI. The CDR3 spells CASSPLPTSGGLTDTQYF. CDR3 in DNA: TGTGCCAGCTCACCACTTCCGACTAGCGGGGGGCTCACAGATACGCAGTATTTT.

This clonotype was counted many times. Within a library made for alpha chains, this beta chain is off target, and its count is uninformative. CDR3 nucleotide sequence: TGTGCCAGCGGAAGGGGATTCGGCTACGAGCAGTACTTC. This encodes CASGRGFGYEQYF. V is TRBV2 and J is TRBJ2-7, with D possibly matching TRBD1 (5 bases). The CDR3 loop spans 13 amino acids. Germline CDR1 SNHLY, CDR2 FYNNEI. V lost 8 bases and J lost 3, with 14 bases in between.

Remarks on this clonotype: This beta chain is a stray read from a library made for alpha chains; its abundance is not meaningful. The J gene is TRBJ2-1, the V gene TRBV5-1; the D is unclear. Germline V CDR1 and CDR2: SGHRS, YFSETQ. CDR3 length equals 13 residues. V was trimmed by 3 bases and J by 4 bases, leaving 8 bases between them. CDR3 coding DNA: TGCGCCAGCAGCTCTGAGATGTACAATGAGCAGTTCTTC. As protein: CASSSEMYNEQFF.

This clonotype was seen many times. Because this beta chain is a stray read in a library intended to capture alpha chains, its abundance should not be given much weight. The V and J genes are TRBV12-3 or TRBV12-4 and TRBJ1-3; unclear D gene. The ends were cut back, 2 bases at V and 8 bases at J, with 10 bases in the middle. The CDR3 spans 13 residues. DNA for the CDR3: TGTGCCAGCAGTTTAACGGAAGGAGACACCATATATTTT. Translated, it gives CASSLTEGDTIYF.

This clonotype has ten or more counts. With the library built for alpha chains, this beta chain is off target and its frequency is not meaningful. V is TRBV7-2 and J is TRBJ2-1; D might be TRBD1 or TRBD2, each matching 6 bases. The CDR3 consists of 15 residues. V shed 1 base and J shed 4 bases, with 11 bases lying between them. Per germline, CDR1 SGHTA and CDR2 FQGNSA. DNA for the CDR3: TGTGCCAGCAGCTTAGTAGGGGGGATATACAATGAGCAGTTCTTC. Encoded protein: CASSLVGGIYNEQFF.

This clonotype was seen many times. The library was designed around alpha chains, so this beta chain is a stray read whose abundance carries little weight. The rearrangement links TRBV6-5 to TRBJ2-5; TRBD2 might be the D (7 bases). The CDR3 covers 16 residues. The V gene's germline CDR1 is MNHEY and CDR2 SVGAGI. V was pared by 0 bases and J by 4 bases, with 15 bases between. The CDR3, as DNA: TGTGCCAGCAGTTACTCAGGGGGGGCCGTCGGAGAGACCCAGTACTTC. This encodes CASSYSGGAVGETQYF.

This clonotype was picked up many times. This beta chain was picked up by a library intended for alpha chains and is off target, so its count carries little meaning. The chain uses TRBV19 and TRBJ2-2; 7 bases fit TRBD2. Germline V gives CDR1 LNHDA, CDR2 SQIVND (reference sequence). With 5 bases clipped from V and 4 bases from J, the junction kept 10 bases outside the gene matches. The CDR3 contains 16 residues. Written as DNA, the CDR3 is TGTGCCAGTAGTCTCCAGCGGGGCGTTAGCACCGGGGAGCTGTTTTTT. This codes for CASSLQRGVSTGELFF.

About this clonotype itself: A library made for alpha chains picked up this beta chain off target, so its size means little. The chain carries TRBV7-6 and TRBJ2-7; no clear D. Looked up from germline, CDR1 is SGHVS and CDR2 is FNYEAQ. The ends were cut back, 1 base at V and 9 bases at J, with 7 bases in the middle. CDR3 size: 11 residues. The CDR3 region has the DNA TGTGCCAGCAGCTTAGGACACGGGCAGTACTTC. Translated, it gives CASSLGHGQYF.